This T cell receptor (beta chain) was found in a study of blood T cell repertoires in COVID-19. Overall study: Some COVID-19 samples were acute and others convalescent; all came from the United States, Italy and Spain. T cells, B-cell-depleted T cells, or PBMCs provided the cDNA or gDNA that served as material.

In the study's own analysis: Estimation of nucleated cell counts relied on the amplification of reference gene primers. Data came from immunoSEQ multiplex PCR; TCRdb stores just in-frame clones and leaves some out. V and J calls plus clone size are reproduced from that table; the DNA served to infer D and trimming. This sample has approximately 150,000 clones; about four fifths occur once, and the top ten carry 8% to 13%. Trimming cost V 6 bases and J 0 bases, with 9 bases left between them. The CDR3 length is 14 residues. In germline, CDR1 is KGHSH, CDR2 LQKENI. Only one count was recorded for this clone.

The receptor's source is a man in his fifties or sixties with active or convalescent COVID-19. The sample taken for sequencing was peripheral blood. The genes are TRBV18 and TRBJ2-1; a possible D gene is TRBD2 (6 bases). CDR3 sequence: CASSPGSSYNEQFF. The DNA for the CDR3 is TGTGCCAGCTCCCCCGGGAGCTCCTACAATGAGCAGTTCTTC.